The present T cell receptor beta chain was sequenced within a study of human T cells and chemical hapten exposure (dated by TCRdb to 2020 to 2022). For the study in its entirety: For sensitization, 2% DPC in acetone was applied to a 2 cm by 2 cm area of upper inner arm skin. Throughout the roughly 25-week study period, patients were also given weekly therapeutic DPC doses on the scalp. Patch testing on the upper back used Finn chambers containing 0.01% DPC, with scoring done after 6 days according to International Contact Dermatitis Research Group standards. Most of the patients in the cohort were female, and the cohort covered alopecia areata with under or over 50% scalp involvement, alopecia totalis and alopecia universalis. The libraries were sequenced as a pool, and the TCR yield per sample differed mostly because of small variations in library volumes within the pool. In alopecia patients, the study followed how the peripheral blood TCR repertoire changed in vivo over primary and secondary sensitization to diphenylcyclopropenone (DPC), a hapten. Patient blood was sampled pre-sensitization (week 0) and at 2, 6 and about 24 weeks after DPC sensitization. About 30 alopecia patients provided blood for TCR sequencing at one to four time points (pre-sensitization, 2, 6 and 24 weeks). What the research found in general, with its limitations: The number of TCRs above 1 in 1000 frequency did not change with DPC sensitization; there was no evidence of global repertoire structure alterations. After repeated subsampling, changes were observed in the strength of the expansion versus patch-test correlation and in the threshold at which the correlation became significant. All patients had alopecia, a presumed autoimmune disease, so their immune response might differ from that of healthy individuals. Patch test score correlated positively with the number of PT1 expanded TCRs, reaching significance at thresholds 8, 16 and 32 but not at 4. Significantly more large CDR3 similarity clusters were formed by expanded TCRs than by pre-sensitization or healthy control sets, consistent with antigen-driven responses.

Libraries were made using RACE. The reads were generated on a NextSeq 500. During library preparation, unique molecular identifiers were attached to individual cDNA molecules so that TCRs could be counted quantitatively and reproducibly. For every blood RNA sample, sequencing covered both the TCR alpha and TCR beta chains. Under the source paper's analysis protocol: A median of approximately 100,000 TCRs per sample was observed, with a range of 23,224 to 690,600. The Decombinator software suite was used to annotate V, J and CDR3 in the TCR reads. For PS versus PT1 abundance plots, all samples were subsampled to the same number of TCRs (28,000). Expanded TCRs were defined as absent before sensitization and observed at least eight times at the 2-week time point. TCRdb reran the public reads through fastp at Q25 and MiXCR, keeping productive beta chains. One record per CDR3 amino acid sequence lists the most common genes and DNA. The V and J calls come from TCRdb's annotation, not from the publication. This sample holds 60,000 to 80,000 distinct CDR3 sequences; around 7% were observed only once. The ten largest clones capture approximately 1.6% of the sample.

To note about this clonotype: Its antigen target is currently unknown. Base qualities were left out, and no much larger clone turns up one base away.

CDR1 and CDR2 are drawn from the germline V gene: SGDLS, YYNGEE. Relative to germline, V is 0 bases shorter and J is 1 base shorter, with 16 bases between their ends. The CDR3 covers 17 residues, taking in both the cysteine and the phenylalanine. Of the read, only the CDR3 DNA is kept; its 51 bases are in frame from base 1. The label giving this sample's time point can be read as: pre-sensitization, week 0. The treatment or condition tag for this specimen amounts to: therapeutic diphenylcyclopropenone sensitization with weekly scalp DPC. At every patch-test visit, the blood draw took place before the patch test was put on. Eligible patients were aged 18 to 70, diagnosed with alopecia, deemed suitable for DPC therapy, and excluded if pregnant. Total RNA was extracted from unfractionated whole blood that had been collected in Tempus Blood RNA tubes.

The sequence was collected from a woman in her twenties or thirties with alopecia areata. Some clones in this sample may be carry-over from other donors' samples. In this chain, TRBV9 is recombined with TRBJ1-1; the D gene is unclear. This sample comprised whole blood, obtained in connection with sensitization to the hapten diphenylcyclopropenone (DPC). The sequenced DNA is TGTGCCAGCAGCGTAGTCGGTGTACCCCCCCCGAACACTGAAGCTTTCTTT. Translation gives CASSVVGVPPPNTEAFF.